The present T cell receptor (beta chain) was sequenced within a study of multiple sclerosis patients with progressive multifocal leukoencephalopathy. Findings of the study overall: Most PML patients had lower entropy, suggesting less diverse TRB repertoires. Whether JC virus or general immunocompromise explains the findings remained unclear.

Concerning this clone itself: Its antigen is as yet unknown.

CDR3 length equals 16 residues. Germline lookup yields CDR1 SGDLS and CDR2 YYNGEE. V was trimmed by 4 bases and J by 3 bases, leaving 19 bases between them. Spiked into each PCR were synthetic inline TR CDR3 controls of all V-J pairings. Clones were read by immunoSEQ multiplex PCR, and TCRdb kept only the in-frame ones, dropping some. This table holds about 28,000 clones, 88% found once. Time point reported: before natalizumab initiation. This sequence was found in a human donor with multiple sclerosis. The chain combines TRBV9 with TRBJ2-5; the D gene is possibly TRBD2 (6 bases). The sequenced sample was PBMCs. The CDR3: CASSPLASASKETQYF. The CDR3 nucleotides are TGTGCCAGCAGCCCCCTGGCTAGCGCCAGTAAAGAGACCCAGTACTTC.